This T cell receptor beta chain was found in a study of T cells expressing NK-cell markers. One entry per CDR3 protein, without DNA, is what TCRdb gives after re-calling the 5' RACE reads. This sample's table reports fewer than 550,000 distinct CDR3 sequences. Study-level points and caveats: Leadership of the CD3+CD56-NKG2C+ fraction also belonged to these clonotypes in several donors. About 1.0-8% of CD8+ T cells in about six donors belonged to dominant NKG2C+ clonotypes.

As regards this clonotype: Its antigen is unidentified.

Germline lookup yields CDR1 SGHVS and CDR2 FNYEAQ. CDR3 length equals 16 residues. The TCR was taken from a woman between 50 and 59 years old in good health. The chain combines TRBV7-6 with TRBJ2-1; TCRdb returns TRBD1, unconfirmable since there is no DNA. What was sequenced was blood T cells: a sorted CD56 or NKG2C T cell subset, CD4+ or CD8+ T cells, or bulk PBMC T cells (not recorded which). The CDR3 is CASTRGSLSSYNEQFF. The full variable domain, completed using reference TRBV7-6 and TRBJ2-1, is GAGVSQSPRYKVTKRGQDVALRCDPISGHVSLYWYRQALGQGPEFLTYFNYEAQQDKSGLPNDRFSAERPEGSISTLTIQRTEQRDSAMYRCASTRGSLSSYNEQFFGPGTRLTVL.